This TCR beta chain was identified during a study of blood T cell repertoires in COVID-19. Germline V gene sequence: CDR1 SGDLS, CDR2 YYNGEE. The junction had 7 bases not matched to a gene; V was cut back by 0 bases and J by 4 bases. The CDR3 extends over 15 amino acids. Generated by immunoSEQ multiplex PCR, the TCRdb table keeps only in-frame clones and is missing some. This table has hundreds of thousands of clones, approximately 86% appearing once. The V call is TRBV9, the J call TRBJ2-7, with TRBD1 identical over 7 bases. This receptor was taken from a woman aged 60-75 years with COVID-19, enrolled during active disease. Material for sequencing was peripheral blood. The CDR3 nucleotides read TGTGCCAGCAGCGTAGGGGACAGTTCGGGGTACGAGCAGTACTTC. Its translation: CASSVGDSSGYEQYF.